In this sample, the clone carrying this TCR beta chain turned up a few times. The data stem from a study of T cells after yellow fever vaccination. Germline assignment: CDR1 SGHRS and CDR2 YFSETQ. V was clipped by 0 bases and J by 1 base; unmatched bases: 5. The CDR3 loop spans 17 amino acids. TCRdb redid the calling of the 5' RACE reads with MiXCR, one entry per CDR3 protein. Of approximately 350,000 distinct CDR3 sequences listed, about 9.9% are singletons. The source material was PBMCs, sampled on the day of the first yellow fever vaccination. This sequence was found in a man in his late teens or twenties who received the YFV17D yellow fever vaccine. The J gene is TRBJ2-1, the V gene TRBV5-1, with 9 bases that match TRBD2. The CDR3, as DNA: TGCGCCAGCAGCTTGGTACGGCGGGGGGGGTCCTACAATGAGCAGTTCTTC. Translated: CASSLVRRGGSYNEQFF.